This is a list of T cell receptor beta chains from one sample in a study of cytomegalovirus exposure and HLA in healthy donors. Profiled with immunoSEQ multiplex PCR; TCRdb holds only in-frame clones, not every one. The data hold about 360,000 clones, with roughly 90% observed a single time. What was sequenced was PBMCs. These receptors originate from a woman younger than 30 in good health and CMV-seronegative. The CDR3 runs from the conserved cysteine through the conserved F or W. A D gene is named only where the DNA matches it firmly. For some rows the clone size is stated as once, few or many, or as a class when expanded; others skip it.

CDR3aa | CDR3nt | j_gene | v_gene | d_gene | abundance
CASSQDRTGWDEQYF | TGTGCCAGCAGCCAAGATCGGACAGGGTGGGACGAGCAGTACTTC | TRBJ2-7 | TRBV4-2 | TRBD1 | .
CASSPTGLSSGANVLTF | TGCGCCAGCAGCCCGACAGGGCTTAGCTCTGGGGCCAACGTCCTGACTTTC | TRBJ2-6 | TRBV4-1 | TRBD1 | once
CSADLGGNTGELFF | TGCAGCGCCGATTTAGGAGGGAACACCGGGGAGCTGTTTTTT | TRBJ2-2 | TRBV29-1 | . | .
CASSTQGRGDTEAFF | TGCGCCAGCAGCACACAGGGCCGGGGGGACACTGAAGCTTTCTTT | TRBJ1-1 | TRBV5-1 | . | .
CASSLRTANTEAFF | TGTGCCAGCAGTTTACGGACAGCGAACACTGAAGCTTTCTTT | TRBJ1-1 | TRBV27 | . | .
CASSTTSGAYEQYF | TGTGCCAGTAGTACGACTAGCGGGGCCTACGAGCAGTACTTC | TRBJ2-7 | TRBV19 | TRBD2 | few
CASSSWGRRETQYF | TGTGCCAGCAGCTCTTGGGGGCGCAGGGAGACCCAGTACTTC | TRBJ2-5 | TRBV7-9 | . | .
CAISESLRVYEQYF | TGTGCCATCAGTGAGTCTCTTCGAGTTTACGAGCAGTACTTC | TRBJ2-7 | TRBV10-3 | . | .
CASSLGGRGVSPLHF | TGCGCCAGCAGCTTGGGAGGCAGGGGCGTTTCACCCCTCCACTTT | TRBJ1-6 | TRBV5-1 | . | .
CASSSTTGRASGGQEQYF | TGTGCCAGCAGCTCCACCACCGGGCGGGCTAGCGGGGGTCAGGAGCAGTACTTC | TRBJ2-7 | TRBV7-6 | TRBD2 | .
CASSLEKGLAGGSNNEQFF | TGTGCCAGCAGCTTAGAAAAGGGACTAGCGGGAGGTAGCAACAATGAGCAGTTCTTC | TRBJ2-1 | TRBV11-2 | TRBD2 | .
CASSSVSAGGGELFF | TGTGCCAGCAGCTCCGTCTCCGCGGGGGGCGGGGAGCTGTTTTTT | TRBJ2-2 | TRBV11-2 | TRBD2 | few
CSVADSGTGGYEQYF | TGCAGCGTTGCCGACTCCGGGACAGGGGGCTACGAGCAGTACTTC | TRBJ2-7 | TRBV29-1 | TRBD1 | .
CASRTGGHNSEQYF | TGTGCCAGCCGGACGGGGGGCCACAACAGCGAGCAGTACTTC | TRBJ2-7 | TRBV11-1 | . | .
CASSPTSGSNEQYF | TGTGCCAGCAGCCCGACTAGCGGGAGCAACGAGCAGTACTTC | TRBJ2-7 | TRBV5-8 | TRBD2 | .
CASSWAGAGGEKLFF | TGTGCCAGCAGCTGGGCGGGGGCCGGAGGGGAAAAACTGTTTTTT | TRBJ1-4 | TRBV5-5 | . | .
CASSFPGTGDSYEQYF | TGTGCCAGCAGTTTCCCCGGGACAGGCGACTCCTACGAGCAGTACTTC | TRBJ2-7 | TRBV28 | TRBD1 | .
CASSQPKTGPNNSPLHF | TGCGCCAGCAGCCAACCTAAGACAGGCCCGAATAATTCACCCCTCCACTTT | TRBJ1-6 | TRBV4-1 | . | .
CASSSTSGSTDEQFF | TGTGCCAGCAGCTCGACTAGCGGGAGTACGGATGAGCAGTTCTTC | TRBJ2-1 | TRBV5-4 | TRBD2 | .
CATSRGGRVVFHEQFF | TGTGCCACCAGCAGAGGAGGCAGGGTGGTGTTCCATGAGCAGTTCTTC | TRBJ2-1 | TRBV15 | . | .
CASSLWGAQETQYF | TGTGCCAGCAGTTTATGGGGGGCCCAAGAGACCCAGTACTTC | TRBJ2-5 | TRBV28 | . | .
CASRAPDRGRETQYF | TGTGCCAGCAGGGCCCCGGACAGGGGGCGTGAGACCCAGTACTTC | TRBJ2-5 | TRBV2 | TRBD1 | once
CASSLRTGRIDEQYF | TGTGCCAGCAGTTTAAGGACAGGGAGGATCGACGAGCAGTACTTC | TRBJ2-7 | TRBV27 | TRBD1 | .
CASRDRGSSNEKLFF | TGTGCCAGCAGGGACAGGGGGTCGTCTAATGAAAAACTGTTTTTT | TRBJ1-4 | TRBV2 | TRBD1 | .
CAWSRITAAYEQYF | TGTGCCTGGAGTAGAATAACAGCAGCCTACGAGCAGTACTTC | TRBJ2-7 | TRBV30 | . | once
CASSREAANEKLFF | TGTGCCAGCAGCCGAGAGGCTGCTAATGAAAAACTGTTTTTT | TRBJ1-4 | TRBV7-9 | . | .
CAGTGGLPNYGYTF | TGTGCCGGGACAGGGGGCTTGCCTAACTATGGCTACACCTTC | TRBJ1-2 | TRBV12-1 | . | .
CASSRDNANYGYTF | TGTGCCAGCAGCCGGGACAACGCTAACTATGGCTACACCTTC | TRBJ1-2 | TRBV25-1 | . | .
CASSTPGTDLYEQYF | TGCGCCAGCAGCACCCCCGGGACAGATCTCTACGAGCAGTACTTC | TRBJ2-7 | TRBV4-1 | TRBD1 | once
CASSPEGDTEAFF | TGTGCCAGCAGCCCAGAGGGGGACACTGAAGCTTTCTTT | TRBJ1-1 | TRBV5-4 | . | .
CASNPIITGYTGELFF | TGTGCCAGCAACCCTATCATAACAGGGTACACCGGGGAGCTGTTTTTT | TRBJ2-2 | TRBV7-8 | . | .
CASSQKRDREYEQYF | TGCGCCAGCAGCCAGAAGCGGGACAGGGAGTACGAGCAGTACTTC | TRBJ2-7 | TRBV5-1 | TRBD1 | .
CASSEGQGTGTGELFF | TGTGCCAGCAGTGAAGGTCAGGGGACGGGCACCGGGGAGCTGTTTTTT | TRBJ2-2 | TRBV25-1 | . | .
CASGSSGGGYNEQFF | TGTGCCAGCGGATCTAGCGGTGGGGGCTACAATGAGCAGTTCTTC | TRBJ2-1 | TRBV9 | TRBD2 | .
CASSSVGQQTNYGYTF | TGTGCCAGCAGCTCTGTAGGACAGCAGACCAACTATGGCTACACCTTC | TRBJ1-2 | TRBV2 | . | once
CASSAGTGVHEQYF | TGTGCCAGCAGCGCCGGGACAGGGGTTCACGAGCAGTACTTC | TRBJ2-7 | TRBV9 | TRBD1 | .
CAASEAGGRRNEQFF | TGTGCCGCCTCGGAAGCGGGGGGTCGTCGCAATGAGCAGTTCTTC | TRBJ2-1 | TRBV2 | TRBD2 | .
CASSPRTGSNTGELFF | TGTGCCAGCTCACCCCGGACAGGTTCGAACACCGGGGAGCTGTTTTTT | TRBJ2-2 | TRBV18 | TRBD1 | .
CASSPPRKNIQYF | TGTGCCAGCTCACCACCGAGGAAAAACATTCAGTACTTC | TRBJ2-4 | TRBV18 | . | .
CASSWSELRYF | TGTGCCAGCAGCTGGTCCGAACTACGGTACTTC | TRBJ2-7 | TRBV6-1 | . | .
CASRGALTYEQYF | TGCGCCAGCCGTGGGGCGTTAACCTACGAGCAGTACTTC | TRBJ2-7 | TRBV5-1 | . | .
CASSLGRTGELFF | TGTGCCAGCAGTTTAGGTAGAACCGGGGAGCTGTTTTTT | TRBJ2-2 | TRBV27 | . | .
CASSSQHGGVEKQYF | TGTGCCAGCAGTTCTCAACACGGGGGGGTAGAAAAGCAGTACTTC | TRBJ2-7 | TRBV28 | TRBD2 | .